The 18 T cell receptor beta chains below all came from one sample that was sequenced in a study of T cell repertoires in cytomegalovirus infection. One entry per CDR3 protein results from TCRdb running MiXCR on the reads. The data hold roughly 500,000 distinct CDR3 sequences, with approximately 16% observed a single time. The sequencing sample was made of CD8+ T cells from PBMCs. These receptors originate from a human donor in good health (CMV status not recorded). Some clones in this sample may be carry-over from other donors' samples.

The chain combines TRBV30 with TRBJ1-3, with no clear D. The CDR3 totals 11 residues. Trimming took 5 bases from V and 4 from J, leaving 6 bases between them. Per the germline V gene, CDR1 is GTSNPN and CDR2 is SVGIG (reference sequence). This chain's CDR3 is CAWASGNTIYF. The CDR3 DNA sequence: TGTGCCTGGGCCTCCGGAAACACCATATATTTT.

A few counts support this clonotype. The V call is TRBV12-3 or TRBV12-4, the J call TRBJ2-2, with D possibly TRBD1 on 6 matching bases. The V end lost 5 bases, the J end lost 1 base, and 17 bases lay between the germline ends. The length of the CDR3 is 17 residues. The CDR3 DNA sequence: TGTGCCAGCAGTCCGGTTGGGGGCGCGGGGAACACCGGGGAGCTGTTTTTT. Amino acids: CASSPVGGAGNTGELFF.

This clonotype has at least ten counts. The rearrangement uses TRBV28 and TRBJ1-5, with 10 positions matching TRBD1. The CDR3 is 15 residues long. Germline trimming cut 6 bases from V and 3 bases from J; bases unmatched to any gene: 5. The germline CDR1 and CDR2 sequences are MDHEN and SYDVKM. CDR3 sequence reads: CASRLGQGFNQPQHF. CDR3 DNA: TGTGCCAGCAGGCTGGGACAGGGGTTCAATCAGCCCCAGCATTTT.

This clonotype came up a few times. The V call is TRBV20-1, the J call TRBJ2-5, with TRBD2 identical over 9 bases. The CDR3 has 18 amino acids. Germline loops: CDR1 DFQATT, CDR2 SNEGSKA (reference sequence). Trimming removed 6 bases from V and 2 bases from J; junction bases left unmatched: 19. DNA for the CDR3: TGCAGTGCCCCCGAGGGCTTTCAGGGAGCGGGGGGTCAAGAGACCCAGTACTTC. Protein product: CSAPEGFQGAGGQETQYF.

This clonotype was counted between two and nine times. V usage is TRBV25-1 and J usage is TRBJ1-2, with 10 bases fitting TRBD1. Trimming removed 8 bases from V and 3 bases from J; junction bases left unmatched: 3. The CDR3 is made up of 13 amino acids. The V gene's germline CDR1 is MGHDK and CDR2 SYGVNS. The CDR3 DNA is TGTGCCAGCGCGGACAGGGGGTACTATGGCTACACCTTC. Translated: CASADRGYYGYTF.

This clonotype has more than one count but fewer than ten. The CDR3, as DNA: TGCAGCGTTGGGGATCGGGCGGAGGGAACTGAAGCTTTCTTT. Its translation is CSVGDRAEGTEAFF. The V call is TRBV29-1, the J call TRBJ1-1; D gene ambiguous. The V gene lost 4 bases and the J gene lost 5 bases, with 17 bases spanning the gap. CDR1 and CDR2 from the germline V gene are SQVTM and ANQGSEA. CDR3 length: 14 residues.

On this clonotype: A clone one base away is much larger, so this may be a read error. V usage is TRBV7-2 and J usage is TRBJ2-3; maybe TRBD2 (7 bases). The CDR3 spans 16 residues. Germline values: CDR1 SGHTA, CDR2 FQGNSA. With 6 bases removed from V and 9 bases from J, the gap between germline ends came to 25 bases. The DNA of the CDR3 is TGTGCCAGCAGTTCTTTGGGGGCGGGAGTGATGAGAACGCAGTATTTT. Amino acids: CASSSLGAGVMRTQYF.

This clonotype showed up many times. This chain uses TRBV7-8 with TRBJ2-7; D is perhaps TRBD2 (5 bases). V lost 0 bases, J lost 7 bases, and 19 bases lay in between. The CDR3 loop spans 16 amino acids. Germline V gene data show CDR1 as SGHVS and CDR2 as FQNEAQ. The CDR3 loop reads CASSLAKHPTWREQYF. The CDR3 bases are TGTGCCAGCAGCTTAGCGAAGCACCCAACATGGAGGGAGCAGTACTTC. Variable domain in full (rest from reference TRBV7-8 and TRBJ2-7): GAGVSQSPRYKVAKRGQDVALRCDPISGHVSLFWYQQALGQGPEFLTYFQNEAQLDKSGLPSDRFFAERPEGSVSTLKIQRTQQEDSAVYLCASSLAKHPTWREQYFGPGTRLTVT.

The chain recombines TRBV2 with TRBJ1-2, with D unclear. Trimming stripped 8 bases from V and 8 bases from J, with 15 bases between. This CDR3 contains 12 residues. Germline CDR1 SNHLY, CDR2 FYNNEI. CDR3 sequence (DNA): TGTGCCAGCCTTGGGAACGTGGGAGGCTACACCTTC. It codes for CASLGNVGGYTF.

This rearrangement joins TRBV19 to TRBJ2-4, with 10 bases aligning to TRBD2. V was pared by 0 bases and J by 6 bases, with 8 bases of the junction left unmatched. The CDR3 sequence is 17 residues long. CDR1 LNHDA and CDR2 SQIVND come from the germline V gene (reference sequence). The CDR3 DNA sequence: TGTGCCAGTAGTATAGACCCCCTAGCGGGAGAAGGAAACATTCAGTACTTC. Amino acids: CASSIDPLAGEGNIQYF. Supplemented by reference TRBV19 and TRBJ2-4, the full variable domain reads DGGITQSPKYLFRKEGQNVTLSCEQNLNHDAMYWYRQDPGQGLRLIYYSQIVNDFQKGDIAEGYSVSREKKESFPLTVTSAQKNPTAFYLCASSIDPLAGEGNIQYFGAGTRLSVL.

Many counts were recorded for this clonotype. V is TRBV28 and J is TRBJ2-7; 8 positions agree with TRBD2. The CDR3 consists of 15 residues. Germline V gene data show CDR1 as MDHEN and CDR2 as SYDVKM. Unmatched junction bases numbered 6, after V lost 3 bases and J lost 2 bases. The CDR3 DNA follows: TGTGCCAGCAGTTTCGGGGCGGGAGGTACCTACGAGCAGTACTTC. Its translation is CASSFGAGGTYEQYF.

This clonotype occurred a few times. This chain links TRBV10-3 with TRBJ2-7; D is perhaps TRBD2 (5 bases). The V end lost 8 bases, the J end lost 1 base, and 15 bases lay between the germline ends. This CDR3 has 14 amino acids. Germline loops: CDR1 ENHRY, CDR2 SYGVKD. The CDR3 reads CAIPLYEGSYEQYF. The CDR3 nucleotides are TGTGCCATCCCACTATACGAGGGATCCTACGAGCAGTACTTC.

This clonotype was seen a handful of times. The chain employs TRBV9 and TRBJ2-1; 7 bases map to TRBD1. This CDR3 contains 15 residues. Germline V gives CDR1 SGDLS, CDR2 YYNGEE. Trimming removed 0 bases from V and 2 bases from J; junction bases left unmatched: 2. The CDR3 protein is CASSVGDSAYNEQFF. In DNA, the CDR3 is TGTGCCAGCAGCGTAGGGGACAGCGCCTACAATGAGCAGTTCTTC. Based on the CDR3 plus reference TRBV9 and TRBJ2-1, the full variable domain is DSGVTQTPKHLITATGQRVTLRCSPRSGDLSVYWYQQSLDQGLQFLIQYYNGEERAKGNILERFSAQQFPDLHSELNLSSLELGDSALYFCASSVGDSAYNEQFFGPGTRLTVL.

This chain joins TRBV28 and TRBJ1-1; TRBD1 is a possible D gene (6 bases). The length of the CDR3 is 13 residues. From germline, CDR1 is MDHEN and CDR2 SYDVKM. Deletions cut 4 bases from V and 11 bases from J, with 17 bases between. CDR3 in amino acids: CASSSTGSRFAFF. The CDR3 DNA is TGTGCCAGCAGTTCGACAGGATCCCGGTTTGCTTTCTTT.

In its sample, this clonotype was seen many times. The chain has TRBV27 and TRBJ1-1, with 9 bases that match TRBD1. This CDR3 has 15 amino acids. The germline CDR1 and CDR2 sequences are MNHEY and SMNVEV (reference sequence). J lost 6 bases, V lost 0 bases, and 5 bases had no gene match. DNA for the CDR3: TGTGCCAGCAGTTTATCAGGGACAGGGCCAGCTGAAGCTTTCTTT. Protein sequence: CASSLSGTGPAEAFF.

This clonotype was detected many times. The chain joins TRBV12-3 or TRBV12-4 to TRBJ1-2; the match to TRBD1 covers 8 bases. V was clipped by 6 bases and J by 6 bases; unmatched bases: 6. The CDR3 runs to 13 residues. The CDR3 nucleotides read TGTGCCAGCAGCGGGACAGGCGGGGATGGCTACACCTTC. Its protein is CASSGTGGDGYTF.

This clonotype occurred many times. The chain is built from TRBV7-9 and TRBJ2-4; D remains ambiguous. Germline V gene lookup returns CDR1 SEHNR and CDR2 FQNEAQ (reference sequence). The germline V and J ends were trimmed by 1 base and 1 base, with 11 bases remaining between them. This CDR3 is built from 16 residues. Written as DNA, the CDR3 is TGTGCCAGCAGCTTAGGGAAGGGAAGGGCCAAAAACATTCAGTACTTC. Amino acid sequence: CASSLGKGRAKNIQYF.

This rearrangement joins TRBV15 to TRBJ1-1; D perhaps matches TRBD1 (5 bases). Germline-derived CDR1 and CDR2 are LNHNV and YYDKDF (reference sequence). Trimming shortened V by 4 bases and J by 1 base, and 13 bases separated the two germline ends. The length of the CDR3 is 15 residues. As DNA, the CDR3 is TGTGCCACCAGCAACCCGGCAGGGTGGAACACTGAAGCTTTCTTT. Amino acids: CATSNPAGWNTEAFF.